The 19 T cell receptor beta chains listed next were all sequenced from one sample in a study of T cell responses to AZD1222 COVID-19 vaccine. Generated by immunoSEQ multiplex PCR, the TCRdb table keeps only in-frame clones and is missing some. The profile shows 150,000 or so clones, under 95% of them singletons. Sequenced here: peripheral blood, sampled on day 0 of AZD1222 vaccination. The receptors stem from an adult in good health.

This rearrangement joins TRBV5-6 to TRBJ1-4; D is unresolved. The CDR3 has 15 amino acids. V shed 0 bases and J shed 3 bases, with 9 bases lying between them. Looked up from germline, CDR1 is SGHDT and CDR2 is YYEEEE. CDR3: CASSLVAGPNEKLFF. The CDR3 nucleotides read TGTGCCAGCAGCTTGGTCGCTGGGCCTAATGAAAAACTGTTTTTT.

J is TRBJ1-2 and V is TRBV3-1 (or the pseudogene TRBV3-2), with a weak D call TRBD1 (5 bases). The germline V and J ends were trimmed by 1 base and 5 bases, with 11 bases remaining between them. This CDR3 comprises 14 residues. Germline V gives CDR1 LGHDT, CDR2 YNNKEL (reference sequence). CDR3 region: CASSQGGTAYGYTF. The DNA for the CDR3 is TGTGCCAGCAGCCAAGGGGGGACGGCTTATGGCTACACCTTC.

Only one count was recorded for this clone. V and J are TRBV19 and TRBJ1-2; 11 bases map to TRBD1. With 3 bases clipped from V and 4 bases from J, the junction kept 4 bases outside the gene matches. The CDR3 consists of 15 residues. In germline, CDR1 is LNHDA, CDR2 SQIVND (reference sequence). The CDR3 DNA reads TGTGCCAGTAGTATGGACAGGGGGCTGGTCTATGGCTACACCTTC. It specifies CASSMDRGLVYGYTF.

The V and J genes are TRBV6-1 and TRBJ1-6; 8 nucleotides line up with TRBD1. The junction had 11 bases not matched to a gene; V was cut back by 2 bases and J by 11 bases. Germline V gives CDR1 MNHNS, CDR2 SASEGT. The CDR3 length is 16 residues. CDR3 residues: CASSENAGQGGAPLHF. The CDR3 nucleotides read TGTGCCAGCAGTGAAAATGCCGGACAGGGCGGCGCACCCCTCCACTTT.

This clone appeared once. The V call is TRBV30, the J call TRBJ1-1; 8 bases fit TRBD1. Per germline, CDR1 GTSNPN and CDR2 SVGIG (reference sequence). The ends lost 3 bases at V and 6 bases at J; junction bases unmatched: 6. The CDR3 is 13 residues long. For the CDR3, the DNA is TGTGCCTGGAGAGCTGGACAGGGAGCTGAAGCTTTCTTT. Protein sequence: CAWRAGQGAEAFF.

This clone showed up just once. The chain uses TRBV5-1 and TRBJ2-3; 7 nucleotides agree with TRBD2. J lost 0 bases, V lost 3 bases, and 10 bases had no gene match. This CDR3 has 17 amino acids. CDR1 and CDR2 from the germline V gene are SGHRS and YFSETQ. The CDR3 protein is CASSWGVAGPSTDTQYF. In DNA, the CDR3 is TGCGCCAGCAGCTGGGGAGTAGCGGGTCCCAGCACAGATACGCAGTATTTT.

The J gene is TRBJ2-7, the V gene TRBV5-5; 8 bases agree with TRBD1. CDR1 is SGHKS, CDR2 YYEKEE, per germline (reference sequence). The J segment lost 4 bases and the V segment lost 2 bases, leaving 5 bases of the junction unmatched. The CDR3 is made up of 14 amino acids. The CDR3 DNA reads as TGTGCCAGCAGCTTTTCAGGGGGCGGATACGAGCAGTACTTC. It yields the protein CASSFSGGGYEQYF.

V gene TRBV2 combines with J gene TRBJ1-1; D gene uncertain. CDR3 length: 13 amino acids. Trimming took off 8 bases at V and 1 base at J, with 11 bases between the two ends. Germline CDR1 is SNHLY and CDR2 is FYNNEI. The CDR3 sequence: CASDTHGNTEAFF. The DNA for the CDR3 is TGTGCCAGCGATACTCATGGGAACACTGAAGCTTTCTTT. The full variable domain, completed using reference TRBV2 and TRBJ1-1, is EPEVTQTPSHQVTQMGQEVILRCVPISNHLYFYWYRQILGQKVEFLVSFYNNEISEKSEIFDDQFSVERPDGSNFTLKIRSTKLEDSAMYFCASDTHGNTEAFFGQGTRLTVV.

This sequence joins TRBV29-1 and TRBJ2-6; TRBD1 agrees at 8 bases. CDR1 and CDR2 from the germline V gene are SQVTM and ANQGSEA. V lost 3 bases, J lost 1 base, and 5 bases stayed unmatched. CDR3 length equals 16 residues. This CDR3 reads CSVERRTGSGANVLTF. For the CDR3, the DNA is TGCAGCGTTGAGAGGAGGACAGGGTCTGGGGCCAACGTCCTGACTTTC. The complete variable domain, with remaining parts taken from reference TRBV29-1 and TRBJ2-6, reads SAVISQKPSRDICQRGTSLTIQCQVDSQVTMMFWYRQQPGQSLTLIATANQGSEATYESGFVIDKFPISRPNLTFSTLTVSNMSPEDSSIYLCSVERRTGSGANVLTFGAGSRLTVL.

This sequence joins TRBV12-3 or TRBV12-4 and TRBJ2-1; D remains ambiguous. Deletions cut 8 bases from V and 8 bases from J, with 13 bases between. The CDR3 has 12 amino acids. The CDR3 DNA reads TGTGCCAGCCGCCCGCGTTGGGATGAGCAGTTCTTC. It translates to CASRPRWDEQFF.

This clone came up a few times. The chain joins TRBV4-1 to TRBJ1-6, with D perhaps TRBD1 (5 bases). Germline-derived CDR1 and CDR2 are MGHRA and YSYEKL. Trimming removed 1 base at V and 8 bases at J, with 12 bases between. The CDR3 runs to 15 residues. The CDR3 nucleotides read TGCGCCAGCAGCCAAGGGGACTTGGCGGATTCACCCCTCCACTTT. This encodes CASSQGDLADSPLHF.

The CDR3 sequence: CASSLQGFNTEAFF. The CDR3 region has the DNA TGTGCCAGCAGCTTGCAGGGATTTAACACTGAAGCTTTCTTT. This sequence joins TRBV5-8 and TRBJ1-1, with D possibly matching TRBD1 (5 bases). Germline CDR1 reads SGHTS; CDR2 reads YDEGEE. The V gene lost 1 base and the J gene lost 2 bases, with 9 bases spanning the gap. The CDR3 loop spans 14 amino acids.

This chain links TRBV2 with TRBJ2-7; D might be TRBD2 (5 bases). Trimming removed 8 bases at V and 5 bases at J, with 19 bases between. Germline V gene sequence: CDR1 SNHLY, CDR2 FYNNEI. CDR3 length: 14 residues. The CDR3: CASALVSGIHEQYF. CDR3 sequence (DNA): TGTGCCAGCGCTTTGGTGAGCGGCATACACGAGCAGTACTTC.

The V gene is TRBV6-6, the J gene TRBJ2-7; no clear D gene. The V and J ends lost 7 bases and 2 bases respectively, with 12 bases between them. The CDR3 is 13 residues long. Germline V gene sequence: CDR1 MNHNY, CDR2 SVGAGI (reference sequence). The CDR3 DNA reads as TGTGCCAGCACCCAAGCCAGTACCTACGAGCAGTACTTC. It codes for CASTQASTYEQYF.

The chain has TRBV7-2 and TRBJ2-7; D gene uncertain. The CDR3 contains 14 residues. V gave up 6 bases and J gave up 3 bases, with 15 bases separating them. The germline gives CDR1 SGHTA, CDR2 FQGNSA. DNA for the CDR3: TGTGCCAGCAGTCAGATTCCCCGGTACTACGAGCAGTACTTC. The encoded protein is CASSQIPRYYEQYF.

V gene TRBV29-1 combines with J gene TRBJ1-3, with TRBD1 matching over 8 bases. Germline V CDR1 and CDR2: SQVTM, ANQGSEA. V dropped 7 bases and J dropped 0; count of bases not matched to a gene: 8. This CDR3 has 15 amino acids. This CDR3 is CSAQTGAFSGNTIYF. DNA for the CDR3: TGCAGCGCCCAGACAGGGGCTTTCTCTGGAAACACCATATATTTT.

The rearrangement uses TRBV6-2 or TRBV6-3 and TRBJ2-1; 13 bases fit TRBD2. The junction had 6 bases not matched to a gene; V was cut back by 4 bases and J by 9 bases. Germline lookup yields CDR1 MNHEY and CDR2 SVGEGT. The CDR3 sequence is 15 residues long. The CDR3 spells CASSSWTSGSFEQFF. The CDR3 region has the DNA TGTGCCAGCAGTTCTTGGACTAGCGGGAGTTTTGAGCAGTTCTTC.

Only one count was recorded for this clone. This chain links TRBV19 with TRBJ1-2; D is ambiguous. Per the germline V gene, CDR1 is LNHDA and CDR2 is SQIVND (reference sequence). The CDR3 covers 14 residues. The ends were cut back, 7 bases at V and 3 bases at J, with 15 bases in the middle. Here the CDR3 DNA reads TGTGCCAGTAAGATAGATAGGGATCACTATGGCTACACCTTC. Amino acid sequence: CASKIDRDHYGYTF.

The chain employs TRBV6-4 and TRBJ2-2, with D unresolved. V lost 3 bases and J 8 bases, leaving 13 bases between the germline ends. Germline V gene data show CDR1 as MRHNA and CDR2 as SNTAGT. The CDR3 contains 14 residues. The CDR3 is CASSEFWAAGELFF. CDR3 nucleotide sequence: TGTGCCAGCAGTGAATTCTGGGCGGCTGGGGAGCTGTTTTTT.